The entry below gives a single T cell receptor (beta chain) sequence along with its context. The V gene's germline CDR1 is SQVTM and CDR2 ANQGSEA. Losses at the gene ends were 6 bases for V and 2 bases for J; bases not matched to a gene: 9. There are 15 residues in the CDR3. The data were obtained in a study of blood T cells in healthy people across ages. For the second PCR, which ran for roughly 7 to 11 cycles, a sample-barcoded 5' primer and a J-beta primer mix were used. Each CDR3 protein is one row after TCRdb ran MiXCR on the 5' RACE reads. The sample has about 680,000 distinct CDR3 sequences, about 52% seen once.

The receptor was derived from a woman aged 55-69 years in good health. The V and J genes are TRBV29-1 and TRBJ1-3; 8 nucleotides align to TRBD1. Sequencing used blood. CDR3 sequence reads: CSVAYRGIAGNTIYF. The CDR3 DNA sequence: TGCAGCGTAGCGTACAGGGGGATCGCTGGAAACACCATATATTTT.